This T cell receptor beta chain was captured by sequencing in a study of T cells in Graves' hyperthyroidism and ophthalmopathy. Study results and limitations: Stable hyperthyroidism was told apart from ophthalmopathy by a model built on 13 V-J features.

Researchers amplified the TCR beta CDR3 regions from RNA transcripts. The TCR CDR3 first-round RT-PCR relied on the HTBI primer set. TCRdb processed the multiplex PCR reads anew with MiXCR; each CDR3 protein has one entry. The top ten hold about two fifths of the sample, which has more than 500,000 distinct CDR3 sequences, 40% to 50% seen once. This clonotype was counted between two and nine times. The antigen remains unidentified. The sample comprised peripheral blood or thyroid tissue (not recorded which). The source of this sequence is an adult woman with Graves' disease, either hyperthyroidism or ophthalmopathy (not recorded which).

The CDR3 DNA is TGTGCTAGAGAGCAGGGGGCTTCCTATGGCTACACCTTC. The encoded protein is CAREQGASYGYTF. The chain recombines TRBV2 with TRBJ1-2, with 8 bases fitting TRBD1. The CDR3 runs to 13 residues. Per the germline V gene, CDR1 is SNHLY and CDR2 is FYNNEI.